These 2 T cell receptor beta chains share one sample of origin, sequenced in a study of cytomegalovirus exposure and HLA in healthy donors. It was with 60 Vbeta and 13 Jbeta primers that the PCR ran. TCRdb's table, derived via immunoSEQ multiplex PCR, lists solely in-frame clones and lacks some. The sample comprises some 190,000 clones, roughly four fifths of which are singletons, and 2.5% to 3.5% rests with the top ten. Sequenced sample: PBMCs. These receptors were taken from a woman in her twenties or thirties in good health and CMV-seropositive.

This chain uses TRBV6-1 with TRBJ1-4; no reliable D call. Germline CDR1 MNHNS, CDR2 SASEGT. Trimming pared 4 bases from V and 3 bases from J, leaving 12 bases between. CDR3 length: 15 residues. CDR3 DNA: TGTGCCAGCAGTGCCGCGGGCTCCGCTAATGAAAAACTGTTTTTT. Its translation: CASSAAGSANEKLFF.

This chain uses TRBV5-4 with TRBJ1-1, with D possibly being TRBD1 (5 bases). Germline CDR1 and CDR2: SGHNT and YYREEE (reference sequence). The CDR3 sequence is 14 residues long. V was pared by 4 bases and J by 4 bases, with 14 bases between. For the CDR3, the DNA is TGTGCCAGCAGCCCCCAGTCCCAGGGCACTGAAGCTTTCTTT. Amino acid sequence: CASSPQSQGTEAFF.